The rows below give T cell receptor beta chains drawn from one sample of a study of blood T cell repertoires in COVID-19. Clones were sequenced by immunoSEQ multiplex PCR, and TCRdb holds only the in-frame ones, with some missing. In the table there are roughly 200,000 clones, 84% of which are singletons. What was sequenced was peripheral blood. The receptors derive from a man aged 50 to 60 with active or convalescent COVID-19. Both conserved end residues are part of each CDR3. Fields, in order: D gene, V gene, J gene, clone size, CDR3 protein, CDR3 DNA. A D gene is named only where the DNA matches it firmly. Clone size, where shown, is once, few, many, or a class for clones that have expanded.

>TRBD1|TRBV7-9|TRBJ1-4|.
CASSLLAQGGATNEKLFF
TGTGCCAGCAGCTTATTGGCTCAGGGGGGAGCAACTAATGAAAAACTGTTTTTT
>.|TRBV21-1|TRBJ2-5|.
CASSKAQDRTLQETQYF
TGTGCCAGCAGCAAAGCCCAGGACAGGACCCTACAAGAGACCCAGTACTTC
>.|TRBV6-6|TRBJ1-1|many
CASRTPVGEAFF
TGTGCCAGCAGAACTCCGGTCGGTGAAGCTTTCTTT
>.|TRBV23-1|TRBJ2-3|.
CASRKVTAISKTDTQYF
TGCGCCAGCAGAAAGGTAACAGCTATTTCTAAAACAGATACGCAGTATTTT
>TRBD1|TRBV18|TRBJ1-2|few
CASSPPGQRIYGYTF
TGTGCCAGCTCACCGCCGGGACAGAGAATTTATGGCTACACCTTC
>TRBD1|TRBV7-3|TRBJ1-1|.
CASNPTGTNTEAFF
TGTGCCAGCAACCCGACAGGGACAAACACTGAAGCTTTCTTT
>TRBD1|TRBV24-1|TRBJ2-7|.
CATSGIRDRVGEQYF
TGTGCCACCAGTGGCATCCGGGACAGGGTAGGCGAGCAGTACTTC
>TRBD2|TRBV3-1/TRBV3-2|TRBJ2-7|.
CASSQASGGLNYYEQYF
TGTGCCAGCAGCCAAGCTAGCGGGGGGCTTAATTACTACGAGCAGTACTTC
>.|TRBV6-2/TRBV6-3|TRBJ1-3|.
CASSYSSVAGNTIYF
TGTGCCAGCAGTTATTCCAGCGTCGCCGGAAACACCATATATTTT
>TRBD2|TRBV7-8|TRBJ2-6|.
CASSLRSVAGGLSGANVLTF
TGTGCCAGCAGCTTAAGGTCTGTTGCGGGGGGCCTCTCTGGGGCCAACGTCCTGACTTTC
>TRBD2|TRBV5-1|TRBJ2-3|.
CASSQGLLAGGATDTQYF
TGCGCCAGCAGCCAAGGTCTTTTAGCGGGGGGTGCCACAGATACGCAGTATTTT
>TRBD1|TRBV18|TRBJ2-5|.
CASSPGQAAQETQYF
TGTGCCAGCTCACCCGGACAGGCCGCCCAAGAGACCCAGTACTTC
>TRBD2|TRBV3-1/TRBV3-2|TRBJ2-3|.
CASSQGFGRGQYF
TGTGCCAGCAGCCAAGGATTCGGGAGGGGGCAGTATTTT
>.|TRBV11-2|TRBJ1-5|.
CASSLRGNQPQHF
TGTGCCAGCAGCTTAAGGGGGAATCAGCCCCAGCATTTT
>.|TRBV2|TRBJ1-4|.
CASSVSTGSTFF
TGTGCCAGCAGTGTATCAACAGGGAGTACGTTTTTT
>.|TRBV6-1|TRBJ1-5|.
CASSELKKTGSNQPQHF
TGTGCCAGCAGTGAGCTAAAGAAAACGGGGAGCAATCAGCCCCAGCATTTT
>TRBD2|TRBV7-3|TRBJ2-1|.
CASSVGRAGVHEQFF
TGTGCCAGCAGCGTGGGGCGGGCGGGAGTTCATGAGCAGTTCTTC
>TRBD2|TRBV29-1|TRBJ2-3|.
CSVRASGGDTQYF
TGCAGCGTGAGGGCTAGCGGGGGAGATACGCAGTATTTT
>.|TRBV5-1|TRBJ2-1|.
CASSWAGSSYNEQFF
TGCGCCAGCAGCTGGGCGGGAAGCTCCTACAATGAGCAGTTCTTC
>.|TRBV6-5|TRBJ2-7|.
CASRAARDISYEQYF
TGTGCCAGCAGAGCAGCCCGGGACATCTCCTACGAGCAGTACTTC
>.|TRBV2|TRBJ2-7|few
CASSGGGYEQYF
TGTGCCAGCAGTGGAGGAGGCTACGAGCAGTACTTC
>.|TRBV5-4|TRBJ1-1|.
CASSPKDRPNTEAFF
TGTGCCAGCAGCCCAAAGGACAGACCGAACACTGAAGCTTTCTTT
>.|TRBV18|TRBJ1-1|once
CASSSRGPAYTEAFF
TGTGCCAGCTCCTCTCGAGGGCCAGCTTACACTGAAGCTTTCTTT
>.|TRBV3-1/TRBV3-2|TRBJ1-3|.
CASSQLRGSHTIYF
TGTGCCAGCAGCCAACTACGCGGGTCGCACACCATATATTTT
>TRBD2|TRBV7-2|TRBJ2-7|.
CASSFGTSGAPPYEQYF
TGTGCCAGCAGCTTTGGGACTAGCGGGGCGCCCCCCTACGAGCAGTACTTC
>.|TRBV4-1|TRBJ2-5|.
CASSQEVWGGLRETQYF
TGCGCCAGCAGCCAAGAGGTATGGGGGGGGCTAAGGGAGACCCAGTACTTC
>TRBD2|TRBV2|TRBJ2-3|.
CASSERGGSTDTQYF
TGTGCCAGCAGTGAACGGGGGGGGTCCACAGATACGCAGTATTTT
>TRBD2|TRBV4-2|TRBJ2-1|.
CATGPTSGGAHEQFF
TGTGCCACCGGGCCAACTAGCGGGGGGGCCCATGAGCAGTTCTTC
>TRBD2|TRBV3-1/TRBV3-2|TRBJ2-5|once
CASSPGLAGGGVQETQYF
TGTGCCAGCAGCCCCGGACTAGCGGGGGGAGGGGTCCAAGAGACCCAGTACTTC